This T cell receptor (beta chain) was captured by sequencing in a study of blood T cell repertoires in COVID-19. Some clones are missing from TCRdb's copy, which holds only in-frame ones; the method was immunoSEQ multiplex PCR. The sample records roughly 250,000 clones, just over 90% being singletons. Germline CDR1 and CDR2: SGHTA and FQGTGA. J lost 8 bases, V lost 5 bases, and 9 bases had no gene match. The CDR3 is 14 residues long. The chain combines TRBV7-3 with TRBJ2-1; 7 positions agree with TRBD2. Sequences were obtained from PBMCs or T cells enriched from blood (not recorded which). The source of this sequence is a woman between 18 and 29 years old who had recovered from COVID-19. CDR3 sequence reads: CASSPESTSDEQFF. CDR3 nucleotides: TGTGCCAGCAGCCCCGAAAGCACTAGCGATGAGCAGTTCTTC.